Sequencing of this T cell receptor (beta chain) was carried out in a study of control samples from healthy donors and cancer patients. Measured with immunoSEQ multiplex PCR; TCRdb has only the in-frame clones, and not every one. The table lists around 70,000 clones, about nine tenths of them singletons. This CDR3 region has 14 residues. Germline lookup yields CDR1 WNHNN and CDR2 SYGVQD (reference sequence). V shed 0 bases and J shed 2 bases, with 7 bases lying between them. This receptor was obtained from a woman in her forties or fifties with colorectal cancer. The chain is built from TRBV10-1 and TRBJ1-2; D is unclear. The source material was PBMCs. The CDR3 reads CASSESGRNYGYTF. CDR3 nucleotides: TGCGCCAGCAGTGAGTCGGGCCGGAACTATGGCTACACCTTC.